This T cell receptor (beta chain) appears in the sequencing data of a study of CD4+ T cells in melanoma. Findings and limits, study-wide: Reportedly, melanoma neoantigen-specific CD4+ T cells showed varied differentiation states. CD8+ T cell, macrophage and B cell function reportedly correlated with neoantigen-specific CD4+ T cells.

The CDR3 spans 15 residues. Per the germline V gene, CDR1 is MDHEN and CDR2 is SYDVKM. The germline V and J ends were trimmed by 6 bases and 7 bases, with 16 bases remaining between them. Points on this clone: Its antigen remains unidentified.

Sequencing used immunoSEQ multiplex PCR; TCRdb keeps in-frame clones, though not all of them. Seen here are 40,000 to 50,000 clones, roughly nine tenths observed once, and the top ten hold 10% to 15%. Material: peripheral blood. V is TRBV28 and J is TRBJ1-6, with D possibly being TRBD1 (5 bases). The sequence was obtained from a human donor with melanoma. The CDR3 region has the DNA TGTGCCAGCAGATCAGGGACCCTAGGGAATTCACCCCTCCACTTT. Translated, it gives CASRSGTLGNSPLHF.